The clone carrying this T cell receptor (beta chain) came up many times. Antigen specificity is unknown. This sample stems from a study of T-cell reconstitution after alpha-beta-depleted transplantation in children. Study conclusions and caveats: Some patients showed high day-60 TCRbeta diversity, which derived from surviving recipient T cells and thymic progenitors.

Unique molecular identifiers were incorporated during preparation of the TCRbeta library. Using its own MiXCR run on the PCR reads, TCRdb lists one record per CDR3 protein. The sample consists of approximately 110,000 distinct CDR3 sequences, approximately 22% of them appearing once. Sequencing used PBMCs, mostly from graft donor cells, obtained 180 days after TCRalphabeta/CD19-depleted stem cell transplant. The sequence was collected from a male patient aged 2 to 9 who had a stem cell transplant for chronic granulomatous disease, so the T cells may come from the graft donor.

CDR3 loop: CSAQRGPETQYF. CDR3 nucleotide sequence: TGCAGTGCTCAGCGTGGGCCCGAGACCCAGTACTTC. The chain uses TRBV20-1 and TRBJ2-5; D is uncertain. Germline V gene lookup returns CDR1 DFQATT and CDR2 SNEGSKA (reference sequence). This CDR3 has 12 amino acids. Trimming took off 5 bases at V and 5 bases at J, with 12 bases between the two ends.